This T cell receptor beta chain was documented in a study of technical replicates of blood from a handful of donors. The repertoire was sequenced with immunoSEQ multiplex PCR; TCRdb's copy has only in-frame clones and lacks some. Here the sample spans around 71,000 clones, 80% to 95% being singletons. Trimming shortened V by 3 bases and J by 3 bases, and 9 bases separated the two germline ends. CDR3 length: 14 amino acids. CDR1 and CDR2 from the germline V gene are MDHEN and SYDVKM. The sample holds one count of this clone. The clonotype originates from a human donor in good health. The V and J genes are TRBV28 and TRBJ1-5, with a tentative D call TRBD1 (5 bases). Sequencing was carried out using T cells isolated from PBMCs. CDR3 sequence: CASSFRQHNQPQHF. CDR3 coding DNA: TGTGCCAGCAGTTTCAGACAGCACAATCAGCCCCAGCATTTT.